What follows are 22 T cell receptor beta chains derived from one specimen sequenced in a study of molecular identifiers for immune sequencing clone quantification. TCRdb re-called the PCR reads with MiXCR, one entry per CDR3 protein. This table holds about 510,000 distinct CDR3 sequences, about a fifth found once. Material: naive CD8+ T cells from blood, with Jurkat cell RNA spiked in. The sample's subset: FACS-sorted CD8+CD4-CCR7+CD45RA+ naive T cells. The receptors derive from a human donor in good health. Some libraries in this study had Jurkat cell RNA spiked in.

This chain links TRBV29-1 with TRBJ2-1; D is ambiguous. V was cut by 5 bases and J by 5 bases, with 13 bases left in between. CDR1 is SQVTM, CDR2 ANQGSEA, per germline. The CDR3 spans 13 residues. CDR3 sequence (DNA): TGCAGCGTTTTCGATCCAGCCCACAATGAGCAGTTCTTC. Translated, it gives CSVFDPAHNEQFF.

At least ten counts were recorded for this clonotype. The CDR3 DNA reads TGTGCCAGCAGCCCCGTGCCGGACGAGCAGTACTTC. It translates to CASSPVPDEQYF. The chain links TRBV7-2 to TRBJ2-7; D remains ambiguous. Germline CDR1 reads SGHTA; CDR2 reads FQGNSA. The V end was cut by 5 bases, the J end by 5 bases, with 10 bases between. The CDR3 runs to 12 residues. The full variable domain, its missing parts supplied by reference TRBV7-2 and TRBJ2-7, is GAGVSQSPSNKVTEKGKDVELRCDPISGHTALYWYRQSLGQGLEFLIYFQGNSAPDKSGLPSDRFSAERTGGSVSTLTIQRTQQEDSAVYLCASSPVPDEQYFGPGTRLTVT.

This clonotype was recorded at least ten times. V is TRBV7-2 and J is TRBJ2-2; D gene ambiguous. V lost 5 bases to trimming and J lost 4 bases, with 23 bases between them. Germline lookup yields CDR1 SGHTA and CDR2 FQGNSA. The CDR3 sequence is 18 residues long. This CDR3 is CASSPQPARHIGTGELFF. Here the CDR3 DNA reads TGTGCCAGCAGCCCACAACCCGCGCGTCACATCGGCACCGGGGAGCTGTTTTTT.

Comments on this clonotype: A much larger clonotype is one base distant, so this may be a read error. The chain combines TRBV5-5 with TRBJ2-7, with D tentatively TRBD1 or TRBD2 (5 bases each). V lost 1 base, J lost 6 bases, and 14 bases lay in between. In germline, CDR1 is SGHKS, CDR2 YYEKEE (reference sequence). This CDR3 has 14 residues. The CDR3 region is CASSLSWGSAEQYF. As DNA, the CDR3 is TGTGCCAGCAGCTTGTCCTGGGGGTCAGCCGAGCAGTACTTC.

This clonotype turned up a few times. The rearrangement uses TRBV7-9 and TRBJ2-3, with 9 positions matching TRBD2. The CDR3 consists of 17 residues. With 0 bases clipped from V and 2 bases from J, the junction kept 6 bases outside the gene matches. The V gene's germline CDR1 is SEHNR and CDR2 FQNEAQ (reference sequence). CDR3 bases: TGTGCCAGCAGCTTAGCGCGGCGGGAGGGCTTCACAGATACGCAGTATTTT. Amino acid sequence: CASSLARREGFTDTQYF.

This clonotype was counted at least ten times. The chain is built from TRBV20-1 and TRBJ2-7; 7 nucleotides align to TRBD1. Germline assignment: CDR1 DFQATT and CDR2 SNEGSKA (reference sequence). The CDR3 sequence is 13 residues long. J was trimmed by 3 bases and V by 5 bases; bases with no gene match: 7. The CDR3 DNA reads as TGCAGTGCTCCCACGGGACAGAACTACGAGCAGTACTTC. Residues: CSAPTGQNYEQYF.

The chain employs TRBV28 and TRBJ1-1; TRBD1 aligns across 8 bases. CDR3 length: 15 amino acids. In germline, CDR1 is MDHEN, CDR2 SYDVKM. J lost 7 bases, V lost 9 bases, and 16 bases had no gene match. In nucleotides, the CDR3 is TGTGCCAGTTCCCCGAGGACAGGGAGGGAGGGTGAAGCTTTCTTT. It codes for CASSPRTGREGEAFF.

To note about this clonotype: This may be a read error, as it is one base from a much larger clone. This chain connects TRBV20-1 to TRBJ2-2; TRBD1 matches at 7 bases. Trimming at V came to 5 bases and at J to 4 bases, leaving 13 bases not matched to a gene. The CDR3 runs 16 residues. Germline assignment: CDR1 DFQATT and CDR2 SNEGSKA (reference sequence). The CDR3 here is CSASEPDRAFTGELFF. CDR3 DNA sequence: TGCAGTGCTTCAGAACCTGACAGGGCTTTCACCGGGGAGCTGTTTTTT.

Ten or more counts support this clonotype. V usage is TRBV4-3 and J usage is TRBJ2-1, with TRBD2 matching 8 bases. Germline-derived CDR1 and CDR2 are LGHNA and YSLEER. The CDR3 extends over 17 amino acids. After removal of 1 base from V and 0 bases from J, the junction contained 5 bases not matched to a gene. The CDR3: CASSQARSGSSYNEQFF. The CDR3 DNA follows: TGCGCCAGCAGCCAAGCCCGGAGCGGGAGCTCCTACAATGAGCAGTTCTTC.

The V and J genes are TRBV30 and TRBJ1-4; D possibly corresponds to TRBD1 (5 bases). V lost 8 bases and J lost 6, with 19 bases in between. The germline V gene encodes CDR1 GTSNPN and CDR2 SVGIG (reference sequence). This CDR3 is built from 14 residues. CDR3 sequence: CAGEPWGEDEKLFF. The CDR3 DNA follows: TGTGCCGGGGAACCCTGGGGGGAGGATGAAAAACTGTTTTTT.

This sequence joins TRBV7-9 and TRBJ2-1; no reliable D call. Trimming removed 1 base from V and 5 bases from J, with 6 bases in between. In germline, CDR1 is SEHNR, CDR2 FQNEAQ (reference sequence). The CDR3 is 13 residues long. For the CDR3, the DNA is TGTGCCAGCAGCTTAGTCCCGGACAATGAGCAGTTCTTC. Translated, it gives CASSLVPDNEQFF.

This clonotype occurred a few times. CDR3 amino acids: CASSPPRGQPQHF. The CDR3 DNA reads as TGCGCCAGCTCCCCCCCCCGGGGTCAGCCCCAGCATTTT. V usage is TRBV4-1 and J usage is TRBJ1-5, with D unclear. This CDR3 has 13 residues. CDR1 MGHRA and CDR2 YSYEKL come from the germline V gene. Trimming removed 8 bases at V and 6 bases at J, with 14 bases between.

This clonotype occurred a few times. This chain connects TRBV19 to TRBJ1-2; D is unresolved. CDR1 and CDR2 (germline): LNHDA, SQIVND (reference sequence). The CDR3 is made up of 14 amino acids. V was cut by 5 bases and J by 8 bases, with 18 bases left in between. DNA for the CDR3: TGTGCCAGTAGTTCCCCAGACTCTAGCAGGGGCTACACCTTC. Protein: CASSSPDSSRGYTF.

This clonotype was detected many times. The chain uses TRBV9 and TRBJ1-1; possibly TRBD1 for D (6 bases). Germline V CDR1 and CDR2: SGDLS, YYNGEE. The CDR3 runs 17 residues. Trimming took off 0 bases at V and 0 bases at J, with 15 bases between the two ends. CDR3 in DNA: TGTGCCAGCAGCGTAGGAGGACCGGGACACCTGAACACTGAAGCTTTCTTT. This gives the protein CASSVGGPGHLNTEAFF.

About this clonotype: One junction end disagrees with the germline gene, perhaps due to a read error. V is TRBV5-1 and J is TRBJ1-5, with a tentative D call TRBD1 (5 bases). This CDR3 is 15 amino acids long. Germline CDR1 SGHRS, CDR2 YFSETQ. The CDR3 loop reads CASSLGDFNNQPRHF. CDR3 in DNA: TGCGCCAGCAGCTTGGGGGACTTTAACAATCAGCCCCGGCATTTT.

This chain's CDR3 is CASSPPDPSLMNTEAFF. The CDR3 DNA sequence: TGTGCCAGCTCACCACCCGACCCTTCTCTTATGAACACTGAAGCTTTCTTT. This chain links TRBV18 with TRBJ1-1; D not resolved. Germline V gene lookup returns CDR1 KGHSH and CDR2 LQKENI. The CDR3 contains 17 residues. The V end lost 0 bases, the J end lost 0 bases, and 14 bases lay between the germline ends. The variable domain in full, with the rest retrieved from reference TRBV18 and TRBJ1-1, is NAGVMQNPRHLVRRRGQEARLRCSPMKGHSHVYWYRQLPEEGLKFMVYLQKENIIDESGMPKERFSAEFPKEGPSILRIQQVVRGDSAAYFCASSPPDPSLMNTEAFFGQGTRLTVV.

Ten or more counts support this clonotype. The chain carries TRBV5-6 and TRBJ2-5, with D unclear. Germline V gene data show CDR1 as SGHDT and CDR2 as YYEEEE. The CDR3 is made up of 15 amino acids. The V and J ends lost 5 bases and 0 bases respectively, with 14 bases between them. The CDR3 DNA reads TGTGCCAGCAGTCCCAGTCCCGAGGACCAAGAGACCCAGTACTTC. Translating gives CASSPSPEDQETQYF.

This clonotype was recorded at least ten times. This CDR3 is CASLRSESGQRFRNTIYF. The CDR3 DNA follows: TGTGCCAGCCTTAGATCAGAGTCGGGACAGCGATTCCGAAACACCATATATTTT. The genes are TRBV9 and TRBJ1-3; TRBD1 matches 7 bases. Trimming cost V 7 bases and J 5 bases; bases outside gene matches: 21. Germline V CDR1 and CDR2: SGDLS, YYNGEE. This CDR3 comprises 18 residues.

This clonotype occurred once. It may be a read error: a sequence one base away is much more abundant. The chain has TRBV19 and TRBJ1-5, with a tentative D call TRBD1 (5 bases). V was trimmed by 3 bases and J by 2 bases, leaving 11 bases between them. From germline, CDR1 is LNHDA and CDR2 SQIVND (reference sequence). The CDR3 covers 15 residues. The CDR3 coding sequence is TGTGCCAGTAGTATGGGACCGATTGGCAATCAGCCCCAGCATTTT. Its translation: CASSMGPIGNQPQHF.

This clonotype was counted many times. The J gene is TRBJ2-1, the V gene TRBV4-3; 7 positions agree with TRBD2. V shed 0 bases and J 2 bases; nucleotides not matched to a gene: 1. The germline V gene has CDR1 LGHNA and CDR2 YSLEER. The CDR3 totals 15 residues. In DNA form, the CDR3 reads TGCGCCAGCAGCCAAGATCGGGGGGCCTACAATGAGCAGTTCTTC. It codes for CASSQDRGAYNEQFF.

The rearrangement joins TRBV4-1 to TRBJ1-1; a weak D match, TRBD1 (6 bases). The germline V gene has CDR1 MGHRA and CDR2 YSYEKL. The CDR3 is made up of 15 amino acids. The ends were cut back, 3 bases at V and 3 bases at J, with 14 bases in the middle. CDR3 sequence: CASSQDSLRDTEAFF. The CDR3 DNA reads TGCGCCAGCAGCCAGGACAGTCTCCGGGACACTGAAGCTTTCTTT.

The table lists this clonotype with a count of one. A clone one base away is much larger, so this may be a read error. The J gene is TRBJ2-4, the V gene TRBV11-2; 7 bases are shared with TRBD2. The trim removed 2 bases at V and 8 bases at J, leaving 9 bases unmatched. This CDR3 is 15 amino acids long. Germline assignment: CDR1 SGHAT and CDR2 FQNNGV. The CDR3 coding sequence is TGTGCCAGCAGCTTACAGGGAGGGCCCCAAGACATTCAGTACTTC. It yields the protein CASSLQGGPQDIQYF.